These 9 T cell receptor beta chains were all obtained from the same sample, sequenced in a study of T cell responses to AZD1222 COVID-19 vaccine. Some clones are missing from TCRdb's copy, which holds only in-frame ones; the method was immunoSEQ multiplex PCR. This table has more than 70,000 clones, approximately 90% appearing once. The sample consisted of peripheral blood, taken 28 days after the second AZD1222 dose. The receptors come from an adult who received the AZD1222 COVID-19 vaccine.

The V and J genes are TRBV18 and TRBJ1-5; D is uncertain. Germline CDR1 reads KGHSH; CDR2 reads LQKENI. This CDR3 is built from 12 residues. Between the trimmed V and J ends, which lost 5 bases and 5 bases, there was a span of 7 bases. CDR3 in amino acids: CASSMRDQPQHF. CDR3 in DNA: TGTGCCAGCTCAATGAGGGATCAGCCCCAGCATTTT.

The chain couples TRBV5-1 to TRBJ1-1; D gene uncertain. V was trimmed by 1 base and J by 3 bases, leaving 7 bases between them. CDR1 is SGHRS, CDR2 YFSETQ, per germline. CDR3 length: 13 amino acids. CDR3 amino acids: CASSLRLDTEAFF. The CDR3 nucleotides read TGCGCCAGCAGCTTGAGGTTGGACACTGAAGCTTTCTTT.

The chain joins TRBV9 to TRBJ2-7, with unresolved D. CDR3 size: 13 residues. Looked up from germline, CDR1 is SGDLS and CDR2 is YYNGEE. Trimming shortened V by 4 bases and J by 0 bases, and 8 bases separated the two germline ends. CDR3 bases: TGTGCCAGCAGCCTATCGGGCTCCTACGAGCAGTACTTC. The encoded protein is CASSLSGSYEQYF.

The gene calls are TRBV15 and TRBJ2-1; D is unresolved. The CDR3 runs 14 residues. From germline, CDR1 is LNHNV and CDR2 YYDKDF (reference sequence). The V gene lost 0 bases and the J gene lost 7 bases, with 10 bases spanning the gap. CDR3 nucleotide sequence: TGTGCCACCAGCAGAGAAGCGCTGCGGAATGAGCAGTTCTTC. This gives the protein CATSREALRNEQFF. Looking up the rest from reference TRBV15 and TRBJ2-1 gives the full variable domain: DAMVIQNPRYQVTQFGKPVTLSCSQTLNHNVMYWYQQKSSQAPKLLFHYYDKDFNNEADTPDNFQSRRPNTSFCFLDIRSPGLGDTAMYLCATSREALRNEQFFGPGTRLTVL.

This chain joins TRBV9 and TRBJ2-2; 8 bases are shared with TRBD1. The germline CDR1 and CDR2 sequences are SGDLS and YYNGEE. This CDR3 spans 15 amino acids. The ends lost 3 bases at V and 6 bases at J; junction bases unmatched: 7. CDR3 bases: TGTGCCAGCAGCGCGAAATCGACAGGGGCCGGGGAGCTGTTTTTT. It is translated as CASSAKSTGAGELFF.

The table lists this clone with a count of one. V is TRBV28 and J is TRBJ1-2; no reliable D call. The germline V gene encodes CDR1 MDHEN and CDR2 SYDVKM. V was cut by 6 bases and J by 3 bases, with 14 bases left in between. This CDR3 is built from 14 residues. The CDR3 spells CASSPHRVDYGYTF. The DNA of the CDR3 is TGTGCCAGCAGCCCCCACAGAGTGGACTATGGCTACACCTTC.

The chain links TRBV19 to TRBJ1-5, with D hard to call. The CDR3 length is 12 residues. V dropped 8 bases and J dropped 0 bases, with 5 bases sitting between them. Germline-derived CDR1 and CDR2 are LNHDA and SQIVND (reference sequence). The CDR3 DNA reads TGTGCCAGTGAATATAGCAATCAGCCCCAGCATTTT. Protein sequence: CASEYSNQPQHF.

The gene calls are TRBV4-3 and TRBJ2-7, with 8 bases matching TRBD2. Looked up from germline, CDR1 is LGHNA and CDR2 is YSLEER. V lost 3 bases and J lost 2; bases outside the gene matches: 6. The CDR3 is made up of 15 amino acids. In nucleotides, the CDR3 is TGCGCCAGCAGCCAGCAACTAGCGGCGGCCTACGAGCAGTACTTC. This gives the protein CASSQQLAAAYEQYF.

The chain employs TRBV27 and TRBJ2-5; 8 nucleotides line up with TRBD1. V trimming: 2 bases; J trimming: 3 bases; junction bases outside the gene matches: 8. In germline, CDR1 is MNHEY, CDR2 SMNVEV (reference sequence). The CDR3 is 16 amino acids. The CDR3 DNA reads TGTGCCAGCAGTTTAACTGGCAGGGGGCCTGAAGAGACCCAGTACTTC. This gives the protein CASSLTGRGPEETQYF.